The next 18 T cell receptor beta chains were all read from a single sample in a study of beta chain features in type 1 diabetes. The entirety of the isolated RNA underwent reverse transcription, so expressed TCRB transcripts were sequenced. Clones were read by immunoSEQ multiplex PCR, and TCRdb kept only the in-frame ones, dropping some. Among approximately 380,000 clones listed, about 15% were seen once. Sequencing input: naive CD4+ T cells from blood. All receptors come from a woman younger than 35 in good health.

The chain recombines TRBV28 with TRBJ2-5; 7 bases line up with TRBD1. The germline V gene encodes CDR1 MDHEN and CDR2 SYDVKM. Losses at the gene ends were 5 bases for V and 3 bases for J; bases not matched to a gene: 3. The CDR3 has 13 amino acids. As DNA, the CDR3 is TGTGCCAGCAGTCACCAGGGGGAAGAGACCCAGTACTTC. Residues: CASSHQGEETQYF.

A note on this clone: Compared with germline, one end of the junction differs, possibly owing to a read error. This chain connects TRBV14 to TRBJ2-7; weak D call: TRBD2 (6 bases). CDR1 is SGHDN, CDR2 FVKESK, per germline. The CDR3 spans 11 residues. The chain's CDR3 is CASSQAGAINF. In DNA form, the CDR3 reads TGTGCCAGCAGCCAAGCGGGAGCTATCAACTTC.

The CDR3 region has the DNA TGCGCCAGCAGCCAAGATAGGGTGGCGGGAGGGATAGATACGCAGTATTTT. Encoded protein: CASSQDRVAGGIDTQYF. V and J are TRBV4-1 and TRBJ2-3, with 9 bases identical to TRBD2. The CDR3 runs to 17 residues. V dropped 0 bases and J dropped 5; count of bases not matched to a gene: 9. Germline values: CDR1 MGHRA, CDR2 YSYEKL.

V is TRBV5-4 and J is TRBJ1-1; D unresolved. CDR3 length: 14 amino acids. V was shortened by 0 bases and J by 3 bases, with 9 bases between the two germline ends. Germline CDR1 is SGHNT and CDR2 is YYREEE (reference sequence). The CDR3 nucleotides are TGTGCCAGCAGCTTGGCGAAACACGACACTGAAGCTTTCTTT. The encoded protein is CASSLAKHDTEAFF.

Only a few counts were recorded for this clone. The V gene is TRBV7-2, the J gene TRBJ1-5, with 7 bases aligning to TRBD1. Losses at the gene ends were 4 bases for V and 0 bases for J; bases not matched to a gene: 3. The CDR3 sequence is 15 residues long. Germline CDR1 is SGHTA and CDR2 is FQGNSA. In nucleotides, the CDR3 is TGTGCCAGCAGCTCACAGGGGAATAGCAATCAGCCCCAGCATTTT. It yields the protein CASSSQGNSNQPQHF. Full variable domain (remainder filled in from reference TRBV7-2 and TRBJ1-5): GAGVSQSPSNKVTEKGKDVELRCDPISGHTALYWYRQSLGQGLEFLIYFQGNSAPDKSGLPSDRFSAERTGGSVSTLTIQRTQQEDSAVYLCASSSQGNSNQPQHFGDGTRLSIL.

The CDR3 DNA sequence: TGTGCCAGCAGCGTAGTGGACAGGAACCTTCTAAACTATGGCTACACCTTC. This encodes CASSVVDRNLLNYGYTF. The chain uses TRBV9 and TRBJ1-2, with TRBD1 identical over 7 bases. V dropped 0 bases and J dropped 2; count of bases not matched to a gene: 10. CDR1 and CDR2 from the germline V gene are SGDLS and YYNGEE. The CDR3 length is 17 residues. The whole variable domain, filled in from reference TRBV9 and TRBJ1-2, reads DSGVTQTPKHLITATGQRVTLRCSPRSGDLSVYWYQQSLDQGLQFLIQYYNGEERAKGNILERFSAQQFPDLHSELNLSSLELGDSALYFCASSVVDRNLLNYGYTFGSGTRLTVV.

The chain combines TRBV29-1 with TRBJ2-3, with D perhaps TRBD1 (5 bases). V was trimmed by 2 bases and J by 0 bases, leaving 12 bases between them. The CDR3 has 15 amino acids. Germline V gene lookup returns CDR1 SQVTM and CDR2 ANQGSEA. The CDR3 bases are TGCAGCGTTGAACAGGGCTTTTATAGCACAGATACGCAGTATTTT. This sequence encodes CSVEQGFYSTDTQYF.

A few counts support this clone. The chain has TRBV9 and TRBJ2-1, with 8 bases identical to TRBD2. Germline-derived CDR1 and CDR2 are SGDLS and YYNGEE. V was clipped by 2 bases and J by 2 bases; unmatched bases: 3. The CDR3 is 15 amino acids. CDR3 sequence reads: CASSVILAAYNEQFF. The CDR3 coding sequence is TGTGCCAGCAGCGTTATACTAGCGGCCTACAATGAGCAGTTCTTC.

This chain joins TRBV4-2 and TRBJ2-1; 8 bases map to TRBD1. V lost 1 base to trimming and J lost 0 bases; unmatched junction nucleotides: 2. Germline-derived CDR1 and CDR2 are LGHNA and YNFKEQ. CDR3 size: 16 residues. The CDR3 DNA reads TGTGCCAGCAGCCAAGGGGACAGGAGCTCCTACAATGAGCAGTTCTTC. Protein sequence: CASSQGDRSSYNEQFF.

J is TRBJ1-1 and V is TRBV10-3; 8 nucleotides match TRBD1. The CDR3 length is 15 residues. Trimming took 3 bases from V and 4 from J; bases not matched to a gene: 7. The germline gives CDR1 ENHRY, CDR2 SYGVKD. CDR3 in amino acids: CAISERTGLGTEAFF. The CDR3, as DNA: TGTGCCATCAGTGAAAGGACAGGGTTAGGCACTGAAGCTTTCTTT.

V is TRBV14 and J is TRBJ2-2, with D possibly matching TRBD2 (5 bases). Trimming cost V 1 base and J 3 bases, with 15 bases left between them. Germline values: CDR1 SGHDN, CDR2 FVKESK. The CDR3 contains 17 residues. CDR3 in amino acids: CASSQARSSLDTGELFF. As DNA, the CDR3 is TGTGCCAGCAGCCAAGCCAGGTCTAGCCTCGACACCGGGGAGCTGTTTTTT. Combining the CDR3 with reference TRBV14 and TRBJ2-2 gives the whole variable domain EAGVTQFPSHSVIEKGQTVTLRCDPISGHDNLYWYRRVMGKEIKFLLHFVKESKQDESGMPNNRFLAERTGGTYSTLKVQPAELEDSGVYFCASSQARSSLDTGELFFGEGSRLTVL.

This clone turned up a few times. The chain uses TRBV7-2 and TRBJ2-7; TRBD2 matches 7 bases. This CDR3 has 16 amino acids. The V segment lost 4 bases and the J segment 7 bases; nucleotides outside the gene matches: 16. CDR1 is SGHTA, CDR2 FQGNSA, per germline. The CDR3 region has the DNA TGTGCCAGCAGCTGGCTTTCGGGGGGAGCAGGAAGGGAGCAGTACTTC. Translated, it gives CASSWLSGGAGREQYF.

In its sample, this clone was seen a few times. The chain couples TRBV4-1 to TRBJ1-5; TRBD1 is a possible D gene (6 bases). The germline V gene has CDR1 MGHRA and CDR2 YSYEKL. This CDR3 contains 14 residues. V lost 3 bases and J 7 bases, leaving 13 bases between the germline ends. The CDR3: CASSHPMQGQPQHF. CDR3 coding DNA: TGCGCCAGCAGCCATCCAATGCAGGGGCAGCCCCAGCATTTT.

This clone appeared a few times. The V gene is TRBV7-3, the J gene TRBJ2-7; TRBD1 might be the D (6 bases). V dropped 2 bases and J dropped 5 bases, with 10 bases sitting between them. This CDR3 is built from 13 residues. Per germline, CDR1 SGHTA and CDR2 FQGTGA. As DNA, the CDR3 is TGTGCCAGCAGCTTATCAGGGGTGAACGAGCAGTACTTC. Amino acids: CASSLSGVNEQYF.

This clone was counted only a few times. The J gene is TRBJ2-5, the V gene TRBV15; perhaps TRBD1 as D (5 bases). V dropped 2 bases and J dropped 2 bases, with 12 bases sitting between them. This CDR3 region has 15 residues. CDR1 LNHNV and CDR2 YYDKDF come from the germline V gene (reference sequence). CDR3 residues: CATSRFRQNQETQYF. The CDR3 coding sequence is TGTGCCACCAGCAGATTCCGACAGAATCAAGAGACCCAGTACTTC. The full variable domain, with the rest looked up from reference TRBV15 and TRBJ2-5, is DAMVIQNPRYQVTQFGKPVTLSCSQTLNHNVMYWYQQKSSQAPKLLFHYYDKDFNNEADTPDNFQSRRPNTSFCFLDIRSPGLGDTAMYLCATSRFRQNQETQYFGPGTRLLVL.

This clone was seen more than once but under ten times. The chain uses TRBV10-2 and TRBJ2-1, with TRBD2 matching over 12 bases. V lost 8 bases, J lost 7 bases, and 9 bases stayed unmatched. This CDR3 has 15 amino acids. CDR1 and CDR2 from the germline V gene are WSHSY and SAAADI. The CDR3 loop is CASSSRTSGKNEQFF. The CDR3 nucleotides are TGCGCCAGCTCTTCCCGGACTAGCGGGAAGAATGAGCAGTTCTTC.

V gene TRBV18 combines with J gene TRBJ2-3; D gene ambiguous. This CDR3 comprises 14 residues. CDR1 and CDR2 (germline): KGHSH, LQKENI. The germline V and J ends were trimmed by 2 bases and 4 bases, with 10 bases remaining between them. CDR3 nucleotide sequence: TGTGCCAGCTCACCATTTTCCGCGGCAGATACGCAGTATTTT. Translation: CASSPFSAADTQYF.

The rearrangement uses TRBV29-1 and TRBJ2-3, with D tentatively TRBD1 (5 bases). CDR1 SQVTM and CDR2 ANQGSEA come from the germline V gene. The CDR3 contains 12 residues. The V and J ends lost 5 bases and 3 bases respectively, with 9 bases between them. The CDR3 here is CSVLQGTDTQYF. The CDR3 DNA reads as TGCAGCGTTCTTCAGGGTACAGATACGCAGTATTTT.